This TCR beta chain appears in the sequencing data of a study of cytomegalovirus exposure and HLA in healthy donors. Findings and caveats of the study: Associated with HLA alleles at 0.05 false discovery rate in a later analysis were fewer than 20,000 TCR beta sequences.

Nominally healthy donors were sampled, though unrecorded immune exposures were likely. Germline V CDR1 and CDR2: SGDLS, YYNGEE. This CDR3 spans 15 amino acids. V gave up 0 bases and J gave up 2 bases, with 10 bases separating them. This PCR relied on a set of 60 Vbeta primers and 13 Jbeta primers. Method: immunoSEQ multiplex PCR; TCRdb's copy keeps in-frame clones and lacks some. The data hold 150,000 to 200,000 clones, with approximately 84% observed a single time. In the case of this clone: Its antigen is unknown.

Input material: PBMCs. This receptor was taken from a man aged 18 to 35 in good health and CMV-seropositive. The chain employs TRBV9 and TRBJ2-3; D not certain. The CDR3 nucleotides are TGTGCCAGCAGCGTAGAGAGCTTCAACACAGATACGCAGTATTTT. Translated, it gives CASSVESFNTDTQYF.